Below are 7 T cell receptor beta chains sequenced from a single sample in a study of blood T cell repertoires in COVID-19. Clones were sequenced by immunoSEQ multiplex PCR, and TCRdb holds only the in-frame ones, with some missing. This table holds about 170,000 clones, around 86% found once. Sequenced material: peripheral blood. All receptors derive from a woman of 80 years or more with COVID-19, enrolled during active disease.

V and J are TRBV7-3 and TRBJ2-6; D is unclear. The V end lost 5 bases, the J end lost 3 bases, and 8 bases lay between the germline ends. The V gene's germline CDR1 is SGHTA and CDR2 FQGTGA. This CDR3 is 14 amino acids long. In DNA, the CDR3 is TGTGCCAGCAGCCTCCAGTTTGGGGCCAACGTCCTGACTTTC. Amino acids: CASSLQFGANVLTF.

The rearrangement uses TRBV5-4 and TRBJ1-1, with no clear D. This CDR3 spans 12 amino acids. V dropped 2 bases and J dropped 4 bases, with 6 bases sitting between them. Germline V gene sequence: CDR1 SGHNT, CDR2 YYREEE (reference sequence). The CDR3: CASSFGTTEAFF. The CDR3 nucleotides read TGTGCCAGCAGCTTTGGCACCACTGAAGCTTTCTTT.

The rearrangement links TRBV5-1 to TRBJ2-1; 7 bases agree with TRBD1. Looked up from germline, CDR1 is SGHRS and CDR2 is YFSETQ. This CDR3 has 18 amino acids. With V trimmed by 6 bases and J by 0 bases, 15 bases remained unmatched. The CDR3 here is CASTTGQTSSISYNEQFF. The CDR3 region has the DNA TGCGCCAGCACTACGGGACAGACGTCCTCAATCTCCTACAATGAGCAGTTCTTC. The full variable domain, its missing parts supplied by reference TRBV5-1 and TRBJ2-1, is KAGVTQTPRYLIKTRGQQVTLSCSPISGHRSVSWYQQTPGQGLQFLFEYFSETQRNKGNFPGRFSGRQFSNSRSEMNVSTLELGDSALYLCASTTGQTSSISYNEQFFGPGTRLTVL.

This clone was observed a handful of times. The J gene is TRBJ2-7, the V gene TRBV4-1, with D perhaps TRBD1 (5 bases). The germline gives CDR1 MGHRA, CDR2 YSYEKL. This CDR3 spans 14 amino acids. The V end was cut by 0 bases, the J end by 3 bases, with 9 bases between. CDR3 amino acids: CASSQEDTFYEQYF. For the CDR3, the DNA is TGCGCCAGCAGCCAAGAGGACACCTTCTACGAGCAGTACTTC.

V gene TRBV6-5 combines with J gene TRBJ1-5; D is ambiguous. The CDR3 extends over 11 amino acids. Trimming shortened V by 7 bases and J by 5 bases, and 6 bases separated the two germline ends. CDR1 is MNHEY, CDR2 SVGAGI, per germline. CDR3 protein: CASKADQPQHF. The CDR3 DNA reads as TGTGCCAGCAAGGCGGATCAGCCCCAGCATTTT.

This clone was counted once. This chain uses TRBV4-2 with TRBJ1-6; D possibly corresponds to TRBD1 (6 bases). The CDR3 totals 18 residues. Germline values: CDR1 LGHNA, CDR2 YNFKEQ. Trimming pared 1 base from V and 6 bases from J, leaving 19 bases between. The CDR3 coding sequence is TGTGCCAGCAGCCAAGGAGGTCGGGTTGGACAGCTTAATTCACCCCTCCACTTT. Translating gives CASSQGGRVGQLNSPLHF.

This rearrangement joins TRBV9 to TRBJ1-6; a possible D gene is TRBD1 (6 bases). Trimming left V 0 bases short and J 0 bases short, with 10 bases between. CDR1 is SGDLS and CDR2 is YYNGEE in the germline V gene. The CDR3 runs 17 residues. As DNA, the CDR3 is TGTGCCAGCAGCGTAGGACAGGTTAGCTCCTATAATTCACCCCTCCACTTT. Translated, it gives CASSVGQVSSYNSPLHF.